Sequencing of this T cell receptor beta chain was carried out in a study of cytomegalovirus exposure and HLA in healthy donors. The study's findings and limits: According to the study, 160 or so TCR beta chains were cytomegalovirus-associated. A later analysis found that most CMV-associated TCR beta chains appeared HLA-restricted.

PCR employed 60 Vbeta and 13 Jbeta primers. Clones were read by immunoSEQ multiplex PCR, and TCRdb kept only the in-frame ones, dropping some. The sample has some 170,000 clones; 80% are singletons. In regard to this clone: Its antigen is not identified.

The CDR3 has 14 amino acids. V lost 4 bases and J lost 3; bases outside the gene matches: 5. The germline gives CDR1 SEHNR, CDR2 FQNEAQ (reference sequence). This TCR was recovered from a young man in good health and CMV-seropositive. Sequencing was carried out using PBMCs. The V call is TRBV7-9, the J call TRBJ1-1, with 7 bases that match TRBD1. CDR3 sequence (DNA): TGTGCCAGCAGCTATCCACAGGGGTACACTGAAGCTTTCTTT. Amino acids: CASSYPQGYTEAFF.